These 13 T cell receptor beta chains were sequenced from one sample in a study of tumor-infiltrating lymphocytes in primary liver carcinoma (dated by TCRdb to about 2017). Total RNA and DNA were co-extracted from about 20-30 mg of bulk tissue with the AllPrep DNA/RNA mini kit, without cell sorting. Sequencing relied on an Illumina HiSeq 2500. TCRbeta-specific cDNA was reverse-transcribed from 500 to 550 ng total RNA using a constant-region primer and ProtoScript II reverse transcriptase. TCRbeta libraries were built with three nested multiplex PCR rounds, a slightly modified ARM-PCR procedure. Each of the first two PCR rounds ran for roughly 11 cycles and used multiplex TRBV1-TRBV30 forward primers together with a Cbeta reverse primer. The public reads were reanalyzed by TCRdb: fastp trimming at Q25, MiXCR alignment, in-frame beta chains only. Rows are unified per CDR3 protein, each entry keeping the most common DNA and genes. This sample lists more than 55,000 distinct CDR3 sequences; approximately 70% were detected once. Jointly, the top ten make up around 50% of the sample.

Sample: liver tumor tissue from sampling region 2. Sample cell subset or site, as interpreted from the label and publication: tumor region T2, inferior pole. The receptors were sampled from a man aged 35 to 55 with primary liver carcinoma and hepatitis B virus infection.

This clonotype has a handful of counts. This chain links TRBV9 with TRBJ1-2; 7 bases are shared with TRBD1. The CDR3 is 17 residues long. Germline-derived CDR1 and CDR2 are SGDLS and YYNGEE. V lost 3 bases and J lost 0; bases outside the gene matches: 11. In nucleotides, the CDR3 is TGTGCCAGCAGCGCCCCGACAGGGACGCATTCTAACTATGGCTACACCTTC. This encodes CASSAPTGTHSNYGYTF.

A remark on this clonotype: One end of the junction does not line up with germline, which may come from a read error. This chain connects TRBV11-2 to TRBJ1-1, with TRBD1 matching 7 bases. The CDR3 length is 16 residues. Germline V gene data show CDR1 as SGHAT and CDR2 as FQNNGV. Here the CDR3 reads CASSPSRGLVNTQALF. As DNA, the CDR3 is TGTGCCAGCAGCCCATCCAGGGGGTTGGTTAACACTCAAGCTTTGTTT.

Worth noting for this clonotype: A much more abundant neighbour one base away suggests this may be a read error. This rearrangement joins TRBV5-1 to TRBJ2-7; 11 positions match TRBD1. Germline V gene data show CDR1 as SGHRS and CDR2 as YFSETQ. The length of the CDR3 is 17 residues. The CDR3 DNA is TGCACCAGCAGCTTGCGGGGACAGGGGGACTCCTCCTACGAGCAGTACTTC. Residues: CTSSLRGQGDSSYEQYF.

This clonotype came up many times. V is TRBV24-1 and J is TRBJ2-1, with D maybe TRBD2 (6 bases). The CDR3 is 17 residues long. Germline V gene data show CDR1 as KGHDR and CDR2 as SFDVKD. Trimming took 5 bases from V and 0 from J, leaving 16 bases between them. This CDR3 is CATSGTGGTSSYNEQFF. The CDR3 DNA reads as TGTGCCACCAGTGGAACGGGCGGGACGAGCTCCTACAATGAGCAGTTCTTC.

This clonotype showed up just once. The junction departs from germline at one end; a sequencing error may be responsible. J is TRBJ1-5 and V is TRBV6-1; TRBD1 matches at 7 bases. The CDR3 is 15 amino acids. Germline lookup yields CDR1 MNHNS and CDR2 SASEGT. CDR3 sequence: CGSNEQGGLHSAQHF. CDR3 in DNA: TGTGGCAGCAACGAACAAGGGGGCCTACACTCGGCCCAGCATTTT.

The J gene is TRBJ2-2, the V gene TRBV6-1; weak D call: TRBD1 (6 bases). V lost 11 bases, J lost 7 bases, and 17 bases lay in between. Germline V gives CDR1 MNHNS, CDR2 SASEGT. CDR3 length: 13 amino acids. CDR3 DNA: TGTGCCGCCAGTGAAAAAGGGGGCGGGGAGCTGTTTTTT. It yields the protein CAASEKGGGELFF.

The V and J genes are TRBV11-3 and TRBJ2-3; D is undetermined. CDR1 and CDR2 from the germline V gene are SGHNT and YENEEA. V gave up 1 base and J gave up 0 bases, with 11 bases separating them. The CDR3 covers 16 residues. The CDR3 DNA sequence: TGTGCCAGCAGCTTAGGTCCCGTAAAGAGCACAGATACGCAGTATTTT. Residues: CASSLGPVKSTDTQYF.

This clonotype was seen a handful of times. The junction differs from germline at one of its ends, possibly a read error. CDR3 coding DNA: TGTGCCAGCAGCCCCCGGTCAGCCCCAGTGGTGACCCAGTACTTT. It specifies CASSPRSAPVVTQYF. This chain connects TRBV11-2 to TRBJ2-5, with D hard to call. The CDR3 sequence is 15 residues long. CDR1 and CDR2 (germline): SGHAT, FQNNGV.

With respect to this clonotype: Mismatch with germline at one junction end may stem from a read error. CDR3 in amino acids: CAWKQKGSSYNEQFF. The DNA of the CDR3 is TGTGCGTGGAAGCAGAAAGGAAGCTCCTACAATGAGCAGTTCTTC. This chain connects TRBV30 to TRBJ2-1; D not certain. The CDR3 is 15 residues long. Germline assignment: CDR1 GTSNPN and CDR2 SVGIG (reference sequence). Complete variable domain (other parts from reference TRBV30 and TRBJ2-1): SQTIHQWPATLVQPVGSPLSLECTVEGTSNPNLYWYRQAAGRGLQLLFYSVGIGQISSEVPQNLSASRPQDRQFILSSKKLLLSDSGFYLCAWKQKGSSYNEQFFGPGTRLTVL.

This clonotype was observed a handful of times. Compared with germline, one end of the junction differs, possibly owing to a read error. The V gene is TRBV10-3, the J gene TRBJ1-4; 10 bases map to TRBD1. The CDR3 contains 17 residues. Germline V gene lookup returns CDR1 ENHRY and CDR2 SYGVKD. CDR3 DNA sequence: TGTGCTATCAGTGAGTTTGGACAGGGGGCAACTAATGAAAAACTGTTTTTT. Amino acid sequence: CAISEFGQGATNEKLFF.

In regard to this clonotype: The junction departs from germline at one end; a sequencing error may be responsible. The chain has TRBV11-3 and TRBJ2-1; D gene ambiguous. The length of the CDR3 is 14 residues. Germline CDR1 is SGHNT and CDR2 is YENEEA. CDR3 DNA sequence: TGTGCCAGCAGCTTAGTGGTCAGTAACAATGAGCTGTTCTTC. Residues: CASSLVVSNNELFF.

This clonotype has at least ten counts. CDR3 bases: TGTGCCAGCAGCTACAAACGACCGGGACATGAGAACTATGGCTACACCTTC. Protein: CASSYKRPGHENYGYTF. This chain connects TRBV7-9 to TRBJ1-2; weak D call: TRBD1 (6 bases). The CDR3 contains 17 residues. The V gene's germline CDR1 is SEHNR and CDR2 FQNEAQ (reference sequence). Trimming took off 4 bases at V and 2 bases at J, with 20 bases between the two ends. The variable domain in full, with the rest retrieved from reference TRBV7-9 and TRBJ1-2, is DTGVSQNPRHKITKRGQNVTFRCDPISEHNRLYWYRQTLGQGPEFLTYFQNEAQLEKSRLLSDRFSAERPKGSFSTLEIQRTEQGDSAMYLCASSYKRPGHENYGYTFGSGTRLTVV.

In this sample, this clonotype turned up many times. The chain links TRBV6-5 to TRBJ1-5; D gene uncertain. From germline, CDR1 is MNHEY and CDR2 SVGAGI. This CDR3 is built from 14 residues. Trimming cost V 2 bases and J 5 bases, with 10 bases left between them. CDR3 DNA sequence: TGTGCCAGCAGTTACGCTCCGAACGATCAGCCCCAGCATTTT. Translating it yields CASSYAPNDQPQHF.